A single sample is the source of the 5 T cell receptor beta chains below, sequenced in a study of blood T cell repertoires in COVID-19. TCRdb keeps only in-frame clones here, not all; method: immunoSEQ multiplex PCR. The sample lists fewer than 250,000 clones, around 88% occurring once. Sample: peripheral blood. The receptors come from a woman between 50 and 59 years old with acute or convalescent COVID-19.

The rearrangement links TRBV2 to TRBJ2-1; TRBD2 agrees at 8 bases. In germline, CDR1 is SNHLY, CDR2 FYNNEI. The ends lost 6 bases at V and 0 bases at J; junction bases unmatched: 1. The CDR3 runs to 14 residues. As DNA, the CDR3 is TGTGCCAGCAGAGGACTAGCCTCCTACAATGAGCAGTTCTTC. As protein: CASRGLASYNEQFF.

V and J are TRBV5-1 and TRBJ2-5, with TRBD1 matching 7 bases. Germline values: CDR1 SGHRS, CDR2 YFSETQ. The CDR3 length is 14 residues. The V segment lost 5 bases and the J segment 3 bases; nucleotides outside the gene matches: 7. CDR3 sequence (DNA): TGCGCCAGCAGACTGAAGGGGGCTGAAGAGACCCAGTACTTC. It specifies CASRLKGAEETQYF.

V usage is TRBV5-1 and J usage is TRBJ2-2; TRBD2 might be the D (7 bases). CDR1 is SGHRS, CDR2 YFSETQ, per germline. V lost 4 bases and J lost 1, with 23 bases in between. The CDR3 is 19 amino acids. CDR3 sequence (DNA): TGCGCCAGCAGCCTTGGGGGGGGCGAAGCGGGAAAGAACACCGGGGAGCTGTTTTTT. As protein: CASSLGGGEAGKNTGELFF.

This chain links TRBV5-1 with TRBJ2-7; unclear D gene. Germline V gene lookup returns CDR1 SGHRS and CDR2 YFSETQ. The CDR3 consists of 15 residues. V was cut by 2 bases and J by 3 bases, with 15 bases left in between. The CDR3 nucleotides are TGCGCCAGCAGCTTTACCCCTATGAGGCTCTACGAGCAGTACTTC. It translates to CASSFTPMRLYEQYF. The full variable domain, its missing parts supplied by reference TRBV5-1 and TRBJ2-7, is KAGVTQTPRYLIKTRGQQVTLSCSPISGHRSVSWYQQTPGQGLQFLFEYFSETQRNKGNFPGRFSGRQFSNSRSEMNVSTLELGDSALYLCASSFTPMRLYEQYFGPGTRLTVT.

The chain employs TRBV6-6 and TRBJ1-2, with D possibly being TRBD1 (6 bases). Germline V CDR1 and CDR2: MNHNY, SVGAGI (reference sequence). There are 14 residues in the CDR3. The V and J ends lost 2 bases and 2 bases respectively, with 9 bases between them. The CDR3: CASSYQTGNYGYTF. CDR3 DNA: TGTGCCAGCAGTTACCAGACAGGAAACTATGGCTACACCTTC.